The following is a T cell receptor (beta chain) sequence with its context. Its cognate antigen is unknown. These data belong to a study of OX40 agonist ivuxolimab in advanced cancers. The overall study: Partial responses were achieved by three patients, one with hepatocellular carcinoma and two with cutaneous melanoma.

This CDR3 has 16 amino acids. Germline CDR1 SGHAT, CDR2 FQNNGV. With 1 base removed from V and 3 bases from J, the gap between germline ends came to 16 bases. The protocol was immunoSEQ multiplex PCR, while the TCRdb copy is restricted to in-frame clones and leaves out a portion. The table lists around 95,000 clones, roughly 90% of them singletons, with 0.6% to 0.75% in the top ten. Regarding the study as a whole: On average, CD8+ T cells showed a greater number of expanded clones than CD4+.

The chain employs TRBV11-2 and TRBJ2-7; either TRBD1 or TRBD2 may supply D (5 bases each). This receptor was taken from an adult with an advanced solid tumor such as melanoma, head and neck, liver or kidney cancer. The specimen comprised CD4+ or CD8+ T cells sorted from blood, sampled in a trial of the OX40 agonist ivuxolimab. In DNA, the CDR3 is TGTGCCAGCAGCTTAGCCCGGGACCTTTCGTACTACGAGCAGTACTTC. It yields the protein CASSLARDLSYYEQYF.